This T cell receptor (beta chain) originates from a study of blood T cell repertoires in COVID-19. Background on the study: Material from acute and convalescent COVID-19 was sourced from the United States, Italy and Spain. PBMCs, B-cell-depleted T cells, or T cells provided the cDNA or gDNA that made up the material.

The CDR3 is made up of 16 amino acids. Germline-derived CDR1 and CDR2 are LGHNA and YSLEER. Trimming cost V 0 bases and J 5 bases, with 14 bases left between them. In the original processing: Reference gene primer amplification gave nucleated cell count estimates. The protocol was immunoSEQ multiplex PCR, while the TCRdb copy is restricted to in-frame clones and leaves out a portion. The V and J calls and clone size come from that table; D and trimming were worked out from the DNA. The data hold roughly 150,000 clones, with 84% observed a single time. The chain links TRBV4-3 to TRBJ1-5; no clear D. Sequencing input: peripheral blood. The TCR comes from a human donor in a cohort sampled during active COVID-19. The DNA of the CDR3 is TGCGCCAGCAGCCAAGATAGAGACTTAAGCGATCAGCCCCAGCATTTT. Translating gives CASSQDRDLSDQPQHF.